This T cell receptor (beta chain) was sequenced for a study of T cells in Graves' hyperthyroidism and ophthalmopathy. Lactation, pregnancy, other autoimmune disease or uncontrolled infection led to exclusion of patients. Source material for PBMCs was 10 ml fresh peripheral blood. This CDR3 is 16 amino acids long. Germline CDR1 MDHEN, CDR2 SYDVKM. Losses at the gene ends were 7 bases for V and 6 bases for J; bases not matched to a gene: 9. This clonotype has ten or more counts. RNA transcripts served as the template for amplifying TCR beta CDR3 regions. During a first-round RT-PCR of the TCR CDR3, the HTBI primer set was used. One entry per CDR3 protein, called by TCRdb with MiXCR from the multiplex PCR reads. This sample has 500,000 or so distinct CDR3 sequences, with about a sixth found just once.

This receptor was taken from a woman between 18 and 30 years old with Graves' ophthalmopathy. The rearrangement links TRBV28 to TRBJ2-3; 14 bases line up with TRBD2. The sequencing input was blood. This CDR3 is CASTPSRLAGGDTQYF. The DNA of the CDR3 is TGTGCCAGCACCCCCTCCAGACTAGCGGGGGGGGATACGCAGTATTTT.